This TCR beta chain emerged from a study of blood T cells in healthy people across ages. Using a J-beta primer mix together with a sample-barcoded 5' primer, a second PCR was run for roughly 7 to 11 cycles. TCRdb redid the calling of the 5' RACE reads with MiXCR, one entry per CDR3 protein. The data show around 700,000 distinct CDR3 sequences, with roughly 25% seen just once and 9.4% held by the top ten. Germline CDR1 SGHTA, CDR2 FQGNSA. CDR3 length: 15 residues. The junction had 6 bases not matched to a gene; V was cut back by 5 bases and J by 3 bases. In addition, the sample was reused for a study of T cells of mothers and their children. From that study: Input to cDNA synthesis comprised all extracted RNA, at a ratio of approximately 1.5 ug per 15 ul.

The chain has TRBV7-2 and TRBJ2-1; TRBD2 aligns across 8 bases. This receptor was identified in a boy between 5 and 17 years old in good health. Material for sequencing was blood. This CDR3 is CASSRAGVGYNEQFF. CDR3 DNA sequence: TGTGCCAGCAGCAGAGCGGGAGTCGGCTACAATGAGCAGTTCTTC.